The 32 T cell receptor beta chains reported below all come from one sample, sequenced in a study of T cells in lung cancer brain metastases listed by TCRdb under 2018. The method was the immunoSEQ multiplex PCR assay. The source is immuneACCESS, and TCRdb retained only in-frame sequences with V and J called. Part of the clones is not carried over; for the studies checked, unresolved V genes explain less than half of this, and the remainder is unexplained. Here the sample has several thousand clones; roughly 90% occur a single time. Together, the top ten hold nearly 5% of the sample. The source material was tumor tissue from the primary lung tumor. Sample cell subset or site, as interpreted from the label and publication: primary lung cancer lesion. Receptors originate from a man aged 45-60 years with non-small cell lung cancer.

V is TRBV11-2 and J is TRBJ1-6; 9 bases agree with TRBD1. Trimming at V came to 4 bases and at J to 10 bases, leaving 8 bases not matched to a gene. This CDR3 comprises 15 residues. Germline lookup yields CDR1 SGHAT and CDR2 FQNNGV. Here the CDR3 reads CASSSTTGGRSPLHF. The CDR3 nucleotides are TGTGCCAGCAGCTCCACGACAGGGGGGAGGTCACCCCTCCACTTT.

The V gene is TRBV19, the J gene TRBJ1-6; D not certain. Germline CDR1 LNHDA, CDR2 SQIVND (reference sequence). The CDR3 is 12 amino acids. V was pared by 9 bases and J by 9 bases, with 12 bases between. The CDR3: CASLGPSSPLHF. The DNA of the CDR3 is TGTGCCAGCCTCGGCCCGAGTTCACCCCTCCACTTT.

The rearrangement uses TRBV6-5 and TRBJ1-1; the D gene is possibly TRBD1 (5 bases). Germline assignment: CDR1 MNHEY and CDR2 SVGAGI. V was trimmed by 2 bases and J by 7 bases, leaving 11 bases between them. CDR3 length equals 13 residues. The CDR3 sequence is CASSYDPRDEAFF. CDR3 nucleotides: TGTGCCAGCAGTTACGACCCCAGGGATGAAGCTTTCTTT.

This chain connects TRBV7-2 to TRBJ2-3; 9 nucleotides agree with TRBD2. Germline V CDR1 and CDR2: SGHTA, FQGNSA. The trim removed 1 base at V and 2 bases at J, leaving 4 bases unmatched. The CDR3 has 16 amino acids. CDR3: CASSLVAGGFTDTQYF. Here the CDR3 DNA reads TGTGCCAGCAGCTTAGTTGCGGGGGGGTTCACAGATACGCAGTATTTT.

This chain joins TRBV4-2 and TRBJ1-2; tentative D call: TRBD1 (5 bases). CDR3 length: 16 residues. The germline V and J ends were trimmed by 3 bases and 1 base, with 15 bases remaining between them. Germline V CDR1 and CDR2: LGHNA, YNFKEQ. In DNA, the CDR3 is TGTGCCAGCAGCCAGAACTCGAAACAGGTTAACTATGGCTACACCTTC. This encodes CASSQNSKQVNYGYTF.

The chain links TRBV5-4 to TRBJ2-5, with D possibly TRBD2 on 7 matching bases. Germline V CDR1 and CDR2: SGHNT, YYREEE (reference sequence). V was pared by 0 bases and J by 5 bases, with 14 bases between. This CDR3 has 15 amino acids. CDR3 in amino acids: CASSLVSGGLETQYF. The CDR3, as DNA: TGTGCCAGCAGCTTGGTATCCGGGGGGCTCGAGACCCAGTACTTC.

V is TRBV7-9 and J is TRBJ2-3; TRBD2 matches 8 bases. V shed 0 bases, J shed 3 bases, and the junction held 2 bases outside the gene matches. CDR3 size: 15 residues. Germline CDR1 and CDR2: SEHNR and FQNEAQ (reference sequence). CDR3 DNA sequence: TGTGCCAGCAGCTTAGCGGTAGCGGGGACAGATACGCAGTATTTT. Its protein product is CASSLAVAGTDTQYF.

V gene TRBV30 combines with J gene TRBJ2-1; 8 bases are shared with TRBD2. The V and J ends lost 3 bases and 8 bases, in that order; junction bases with no gene match: 12. Germline V gene data show CDR1 as GTSNPN and CDR2 as SVGIG (reference sequence). The CDR3 has 15 residues. The CDR3 DNA sequence: TGTGCCTGGAGCCGGGGACTAGGACCCGGGGATGAGCAGTTCTTC. This translates into CAWSRGLGPGDEQFF.

A remark on this clone: Other DNA sequences in this sample translate to the same CDR3. The V gene is TRBV7-3, the J gene TRBJ2-2; D is undetermined. The CDR3 contains 14 residues. V was cut by 4 bases and J by 6 bases, with 12 bases left in between. Germline V gene data show CDR1 as SGHTA and CDR2 as FQGTGA. DNA of the CDR3: TGTGCCAGCAGCTCGGGCCCGAGGTCCGGGGAGCTGTTTTTT. It specifies CASSSGPRSGELFF.

The chain links TRBV4-2 to TRBJ1-1; D gene unclear. V was clipped by 4 bases and J by 9 bases, with 15 bases between them. The CDR3 has 13 amino acids. Per germline, CDR1 LGHNA and CDR2 YNFKEQ. Here the CDR3 DNA reads TGTGCCAGCAGCCCCCTCCCGCAGGATCAAGCTTTCTTT. Protein product: CASSPLPQDQAFF.

This clone was seen once. The rearrangement uses TRBV30 and TRBJ1-2; D unclear. The CDR3 loop spans 9 amino acids. The germline V and J ends were trimmed by 6 bases and 4 bases, with 3 bases remaining between them. From germline, CDR1 is GTSNPN and CDR2 SVGIG (reference sequence). In DNA, the CDR3 is TGTGCCTGTGGCTATGGCTACACCTTC. Amino acids: CACGYGYTF.

This clone was observed a few times. The V call is TRBV20-1, the J call TRBJ1-1; the match to TRBD1 covers 7 bases. The length of the CDR3 is 11 residues. CDR1 and CDR2 (germline): DFQATT, SNEGSKA (reference sequence). V dropped 6 bases and J dropped 10; count of bases not matched to a gene: 8. This CDR3 is CSAPDRERAFF. The CDR3 bases are TGCAGTGCCCCCGACAGGGAGCGAGCTTTCTTT.

The genes are TRBV7-2 and TRBJ2-7; tentatively, D is TRBD1 (6 bases). The CDR3 loop spans 14 amino acids. From germline, CDR1 is SGHTA and CDR2 FQGNSA. With 3 bases removed from V and 2 bases from J, the gap between germline ends came to 11 bases. The CDR3 loop is CASSLSGQTYEQYF. CDR3 in DNA: TGTGCCAGCAGCTTGTCAGGACAGACCTACGAGCAGTACTTC.

The chain is built from TRBV5-1 and TRBJ2-1, with 10 bases fitting TRBD2. The CDR3 loop spans 16 amino acids. Unmatched junction bases numbered 2, after V lost 2 bases and J lost 0 bases. Germline V lookup: CDR1 SGHRS, CDR2 YFSETQ. As DNA, the CDR3 is TGCGCCAGCAGCTTAGGACTAGCGGCCTCCTACAATGAGCAGTTCTTC. This sequence encodes CASSLGLAASYNEQFF. The full variable domain, rest sourced from reference TRBV5-1 and TRBJ2-1, is KAGVTQTPRYLIKTRGQQVTLSCSPISGHRSVSWYQQTPGQGLQFLFEYFSETQRNKGNFPGRFSGRQFSNSRSEMNVSTLELGDSALYLCASSLGLAASYNEQFFGPGTRLTVL.

The genes are TRBV5-8 and TRBJ1-2; no reliable D call. Germline lookup yields CDR1 SGHTS and CDR2 YDEGEE. With 1 base removed from V and 1 base from J, the gap between germline ends came to 14 bases. CDR3 length: 16 amino acids. The CDR3: CASSLSMARLNYGYTF. In DNA form, the CDR3 reads TGTGCCAGCAGCTTGAGTATGGCCAGGCTTAACTATGGCTACACCTTC.

The rearrangement links TRBV10-2 to TRBJ1-1; TRBD1 might be the D (6 bases). The V gene lost 1 base and the J gene lost 10 bases, with 13 bases spanning the gap. Germline lookup yields CDR1 WSHSY and CDR2 SAAADI. The CDR3 runs to 13 residues. The CDR3 loop reads CASSELRGVGAFF. The CDR3, as DNA: TGCGCCAGCAGTGAGTTAAGGGGGGTTGGAGCTTTCTTT.

This clone was detected once. At one of its ends the junction is not consistent with the germline gene, which may arise from a read error. This chain joins TRBV4-1 and TRBJ1-2, with 10 bases fitting TRBD1. Germline CDR1 reads MGHRA; CDR2 reads YSYEKL. This CDR3 spans 15 amino acids. The CDR3 loop reads CASSSPDRGLYDYTF. Written as DNA, the CDR3 is TGCGCCAGCAGCTCCCCCGACAGGGGGCTATATGACTACACCTTC.

The CDR3 nucleotides are TGTGCCTGCCGAGTGCGGCGAGGGGCCCACAATGAGCAGTTCTTC. Translated, it gives CACRVRRGAHNEQFF. The chain links TRBV30 to TRBJ2-1, with D perhaps given as TRBD1 or TRBD2 (5 bases each). CDR3 length: 15 amino acids. V lost 6 bases and J 5 bases, leaving 20 bases between the germline ends. Germline values: CDR1 GTSNPN, CDR2 SVGIG (reference sequence).

As regards this clone: This same CDR3 is encoded by further DNA sequences in the sample. The V call is TRBV20-1, the J call TRBJ1-1, with D unclear. The CDR3 extends over 11 amino acids. CDR1 DFQATT and CDR2 SNEGSKA come from the germline V gene (reference sequence). The V and J ends lost 5 bases and 1 base respectively, with 5 bases between them. CDR3 coding DNA: TGCAGTGCTCGTGAGAACACTGAAGCTTTCTTT. Its protein is CSARENTEAFF.

This clone came up once. This chain's CDR3 is CASNEGGVSHEQYF. The CDR3 coding sequence is TGTGCCAGCAACGAGGGGGGGGTTTCCCACGAGCAGTACTTC. This chain connects TRBV10-3 to TRBJ2-7; D perhaps matches TRBD2 (7 bases). The CDR3 has 14 amino acids. Looked up from germline, CDR1 is ENHRY and CDR2 is SYGVKD. Trimming took off 10 bases at V and 5 bases at J, with 21 bases between the two ends.

CDR3 sequence: CASSEQRGIVRETQYF. As DNA, the CDR3 is TGTGCCAGCAGTGAACAAAGGGGGATAGTGAGAGAGACCCAGTACTTC. This chain uses TRBV25-1 with TRBJ2-5; TRBD1 might be the D (6 bases). CDR3 size: 16 residues. Per germline, CDR1 MGHDK and CDR2 SYGVNS. Trimming stripped 2 bases from V and 4 bases from J, with 17 bases between.

The chain combines TRBV23-1 with TRBJ2-2; TRBD2 agrees at 13 bases. TRBV23-1 is an ORF, with its function uncertain. The CDR3 is 18 residues long. V was clipped by 2 bases and J by 3 bases; unmatched bases: 6. CDR3 bases: TGCGCCAGCAGTCAACCCGGACTAGCGGGGGACGACACCGGGGAGCTGTTTTTT. Translation: CASSQPGLAGDDTGELFF.

The V and J genes are TRBV18 and TRBJ2-7, with D perhaps matching TRBD1 or TRBD2 (6 bases each). The CDR3 is made up of 14 amino acids. The V gene's germline CDR1 is KGHSH and CDR2 LQKENI. The V end lost 4 bases, the J end lost 4 bases, and 14 bases lay between the germline ends. The CDR3 DNA sequence: TGTGCCAGCTCACGAGAGACAGGAGGGTACGAGCAGTACTTC. Protein sequence: CASSRETGGYEQYF.

The chain carries TRBV7-8 and TRBJ2-3; D unresolved. This CDR3 is 14 amino acids long. Germline lookup yields CDR1 SGHVS and CDR2 FQNEAQ. V lost 3 bases and J lost 3, with 10 bases in between. This CDR3 reads CASSLAELTDTQYF. The CDR3 DNA reads as TGTGCCAGCAGCTTGGCAGAACTTACAGATACGCAGTATTTT.

V usage is TRBV6-1 and J usage is TRBJ2-7; possible D gene TRBD1, 6 bases. This CDR3 has 14 amino acids. Trimming took off 4 bases at V and 1 base at J, with 11 bases between the two ends. CDR1 and CDR2 from the germline V gene are MNHNS and SASEGT. The CDR3 DNA sequence: TGTGCCAGCAGTGTAAGACAGGCTTCCTACGAGCAGTACTTC. The encoded protein is CASSVRQASYEQYF.

The V gene is TRBV5-1, the J gene TRBJ1-1, with a weak D call TRBD1 (6 bases). The CDR3 has 14 residues. Per the germline V gene, CDR1 is SGHRS and CDR2 is YFSETQ. V dropped 3 bases and J dropped 1 base, with 10 bases sitting between them. The chain's CDR3 is CASSSGQRNTEAFF. CDR3 nucleotides: TGCGCCAGCAGCTCTGGACAGAGGAACACTGAAGCTTTCTTT. Full variable domain (remainder filled in from reference TRBV5-1 and TRBJ1-1): KAGVTQTPRYLIKTRGQQVTLSCSPISGHRSVSWYQQTPGQGLQFLFEYFSETQRNKGNFPGRFSGRQFSNSRSEMNVSTLELGDSALYLCASSSGQRNTEAFFGQGTRLTVV.

The chain couples TRBV30 to TRBJ1-4; the D is unclear. V shed 7 bases and J shed 0 bases, with 15 bases lying between them. Germline V lookup: CDR1 GTSNPN, CDR2 SVGIG (reference sequence). The CDR3 spans 15 residues. The CDR3 DNA is TGTGCCTCCAAAGGCGGATCTGCAACTAATGAAAAACTGTTTTTT. Amino acids: CASKGGSATNEKLFF.

The chain employs TRBV7-9 and TRBJ1-6, with 7 bases lining up with TRBD1. CDR3 length: 15 amino acids. Germline V gene lookup returns CDR1 SEHNR and CDR2 FQNEAQ (reference sequence). After removal of 5 bases from V and 9 bases from J, the junction contained 10 bases not matched to a gene. The CDR3 sequence: CASSMTGYIGSPLHF. CDR3 nucleotides: TGTGCCAGCAGCATGACAGGGTATATCGGTTCACCCCTCCACTTT. The full variable domain, rest sourced from reference TRBV7-9 and TRBJ1-6, is DTGVSQNPRHKITKRGQNVTFRCDPISEHNRLYWYRQTLGQGPEFLTYFQNEAQLEKSRLLSDRFSAERPKGSFSTLEIQRTEQGDSAMYLCASSMTGYIGSPLHFGNGTRLTVT.

The rearrangement joins TRBV7-2 to TRBJ1-6; 10 nucleotides match TRBD1. Trimming at V came to 5 bases and at J to 9 bases, leaving 10 bases not matched to a gene. The CDR3 extends over 16 amino acids. Germline loops: CDR1 SGHTA, CDR2 FQGNSA. This CDR3 is CASSLTGTGAISPLHF. DNA of the CDR3: TGTGCCAGCAGCCTGACCGGGACAGGGGCGATTTCACCCCTCCACTTT.

The chain recombines TRBV7-2 with TRBJ2-3, with 9 nucleotides matching TRBD2. CDR1 is SGHTA and CDR2 is FQGNSA in the germline V gene. CDR3 size: 15 residues. With 1 base clipped from V and 5 bases from J, the junction kept 4 bases outside the gene matches. DNA for the CDR3: TGTGCCAGCAGCTTAGTCGGTAGCGGGGGAGATACGCAGTATTTT. It yields the protein CASSLVGSGGDTQYF. The full variable domain, its missing parts supplied by reference TRBV7-2 and TRBJ2-3, is GAGVSQSPSNKVTEKGKDVELRCDPISGHTALYWYRQSLGQGLEFLIYFQGNSAPDKSGLPSDRFSAERTGGSVSTLTIQRTQQEDSAVYLCASSLVGSGGDTQYFGPGTRLTVL.

The gene calls are TRBV4-1 and TRBJ1-4, with unresolved D. CDR3 size: 14 residues. Trimming stripped 1 base from V and 4 bases from J, with 7 bases between. Germline V gene lookup returns CDR1 MGHRA and CDR2 YSYEKL. This chain's CDR3 is CASSQGVGNEKLFF. Written as DNA, the CDR3 is TGCGCCAGCAGCCAAGGAGTGGGTAATGAAAAACTGTTTTTT.

This clone was picked up one time. The chain links TRBV18 to TRBJ2-5; D is uncertain. Germline values: CDR1 KGHSH, CDR2 LQKENI. Between the trimmed V and J ends, which lost 3 bases and 0 bases, there was a span of 5 bases. The CDR3 runs to 13 residues. CDR3 nucleotides: TGTGCCAGCTCACCCGGCCACCAAGAGACCCAGTACTTC. As protein: CASSPGHQETQYF.